The 26 T cell receptor beta chains below come from one sample, sequenced in a study of cytomegalovirus exposure and HLA in healthy donors. The primer mix had 60 Vbeta and 13 Jbeta primers. The protocol was immunoSEQ multiplex PCR, while the TCRdb copy is restricted to in-frame clones and leaves out a portion. This table has some 150,000 clones, 79% appearing once. The specimen sequenced was PBMCs. These receptors were taken from a woman between 35 and 50 years old in good health and CMV-seropositive.

V usage is TRBV5-6 and J usage is TRBJ1-2; D is undetermined. V gave up 0 bases and J gave up 8 bases, with 14 bases separating them. CDR3 length equals 14 residues. The germline V gene encodes CDR1 SGHDT and CDR2 YYEEEE. Here the CDR3 DNA reads TGTGCCAGCAGCTTGGACGTGAACGTTCGGGGCTACACCTTC. Amino acids: CASSLDVNVRGYTF.

A word on this clone: The germline gene is not matched at one end of the junction; a read error may be the cause. V usage is TRBV5-1 and J usage is TRBJ2-5, with unresolved D. The DNA end favors TRBJ2-7, so the J call may be wrong. The CDR3 covers 12 residues. CDR1 is SGHRS, CDR2 YFSETQ, per germline. The CDR3 DNA is TGCGCCAGCAGCCGCGACTCCCACGAGCAGTACTTC. Its protein product is CASSRDSHEQYF.

The chain links TRBV11-2 to TRBJ1-6; D ambiguous. Trimming shortened V by 5 bases and J by 9 bases, and 11 bases separated the two germline ends. This CDR3 spans 13 amino acids. CDR1 and CDR2 from the germline V gene are SGHAT and FQNNGV. The CDR3 nucleotides read TGTGCCAGCAGCGCCGGGAGATTTTCACCCCTCCACTTT. This codes for CASSAGRFSPLHF.

The chain combines TRBV13 with TRBJ2-7; 8 bases are a match to TRBD1. Germline V gene sequence: CDR1 PRHDT, CDR2 FYEKMQ (reference sequence). CDR3 length equals 16 residues. Trimming took 2 bases from V and 6 from J; bases not matched to a gene: 12. In nucleotides, the CDR3 is TGTGCCAGCAGCTTAAATTTTCAGGGGGCGGTTGGCGAGCAGTACTTC. Amino acid sequence: CASSLNFQGAVGEQYF.

This clone is a singleton in its sample. The V and J genes are TRBV5-1 and TRBJ1-5; D remains unclear. CDR3 length: 15 residues. Germline V gene lookup returns CDR1 SGHRS and CDR2 YFSETQ. V gave up 1 base and J gave up 0 bases, with 8 bases separating them. Here the CDR3 reads CASSLYGNSNQPQHF. CDR3 bases: TGCGCCAGCAGCTTGTACGGTAATAGCAATCAGCCCCAGCATTTT.

The gene calls are TRBV10-3 and TRBJ1-5; tentatively, D is TRBD1 (5 bases). Germline loops: CDR1 ENHRY, CDR2 SYGVKD. V lost 8 bases and J lost 5, with 10 bases in between. The CDR3 length is 12 residues. The DNA of the CDR3 is TGTGCCATCGGGGGGACGGATCAGCCCCAGCATTTT. It yields the protein CAIGGTDQPQHF.

The rearrangement links TRBV4-2 to TRBJ2-3; 8 bases line up with TRBD2. V dropped 0 bases and J dropped 8; count of bases not matched to a gene: 10. This CDR3 is built from 16 residues. Germline V gene lookup returns CDR1 LGHNA and CDR2 YNFKEQ. In nucleotides, the CDR3 is TGTGCCAGCAGCCAAGAGCCAGCGGGGGCCGGGGGTACGCAGTATTTT. Amino acids: CASSQEPAGAGGTQYF.

This chain uses TRBV18 with TRBJ2-3; 15 bases are shared with TRBD2. The CDR3 has 19 residues. The germline CDR1 and CDR2 sequences are KGHSH and LQKENI. V shed 0 bases, J shed 0 bases, and the junction held 4 bases outside the gene matches. The DNA for the CDR3 is TGTGCCAGCTCACCACCGGGACTAGCGGGGGGCCGGAGCACAGATACGCAGTATTTT. This sequence encodes CASSPPGLAGGRSTDTQYF.

The chain joins TRBV28 to TRBJ1-1; D is perhaps TRBD1 (5 bases). The CDR3 spans 13 residues. V lost 6 bases to trimming and J lost 3 bases, with 11 bases between them. CDR1 and CDR2 (germline): MDHEN, SYDVKM. The CDR3 nucleotides are TGTGCCAGCAGCCCCGGACATTACACTGAAGCTTTCTTT. Its translation is CASSPGHYTEAFF.

J is TRBJ2-1 and V is TRBV2; TRBD1 agrees at 11 bases. CDR3 length: 15 amino acids. Losses at the gene ends were 6 bases for V and 5 bases for J; bases not matched to a gene: 6. Germline V gene lookup returns CDR1 SNHLY and CDR2 FYNNEI. The CDR3 is CASRAGTGGNNEQFF. CDR3 DNA: TGTGCCAGCAGGGCCGGGACAGGGGGGAACAATGAGCAGTTCTTC.

The genes are TRBV27 and TRBJ2-5; 8 bases line up with TRBD2. Germline V gives CDR1 MNHEY, CDR2 SMNVEV (reference sequence). Germline trimming cut 5 bases from V and 7 bases from J; bases unmatched to any gene: 3. This CDR3 spans 12 amino acids. CDR3 bases: TGTGCCAGCAGTACCCGGGGGGGGACCCAGTACTTC. It is translated as CASSTRGGTQYF.

J is TRBJ2-3 and V is TRBV10-1; possibly TRBD1 for D (5 bases). Germline values: CDR1 WNHNN, CDR2 SYGVQD (reference sequence). V lost 1 base, J lost 0 bases, and 11 bases lay in between. The CDR3 runs 16 residues. CDR3 loop: CASSEYGHFSTDTQYF. The CDR3 DNA sequence: TGCGCCAGCAGTGAGTATGGACACTTCAGCACAGATACGCAGTATTTT.

The chain uses TRBV9 and TRBJ2-3, with 10 bases lining up with TRBD2. The CDR3 contains 17 residues. V shed 0 bases and J 3 bases; nucleotides not matched to a gene: 7. Per germline, CDR1 SGDLS and CDR2 YYNGEE. The CDR3 here is CASSVDASGGGTDTQYF. CDR3 DNA: TGTGCCAGCAGCGTAGATGCTAGCGGGGGTGGGACAGATACGCAGTATTTT.

This clone has just a few counts. Additional DNA sequences in this sample encode the identical CDR3. V is TRBV6-1 and J is TRBJ2-1; 8 positions agree with TRBD2. The CDR3 is 17 residues long. V lost 0 bases and J lost 3; bases outside the gene matches: 7. Germline assignment: CDR1 MNHNS and CDR2 SASEGT. The CDR3 spells CASSEAGAGDYYNEQFF. CDR3 in DNA: TGTGCCAGCAGTGAAGCAGGAGCGGGGGACTACTACAATGAGCAGTTCTTC.

The chain couples TRBV13 to TRBJ2-3; D unclear. CDR3 size: 13 residues. CDR1 and CDR2 (germline): PRHDT, FYEKMQ (reference sequence). V dropped 5 bases and J dropped 5 bases, with 11 bases sitting between them. The CDR3, as DNA: TGTGCCAGCAGCCCCCCTATGAAAGATACGCAGTATTTT. Translation gives CASSPPMKDTQYF. The variable domain in full, completed from reference TRBV13 and TRBJ2-3, reads AAGVIQSPRHLIKEKRETATLKCYPIPRHDTVYWYQQGPGQDPQFLISFYEKMQSDKGSIPDRFSAQQFSDYHSELNMSSLELGDSALYFCASSPPMKDTQYFGPGTRLTVL.

The table lists this clone with a few counts. The gene calls are TRBV23-1 and TRBJ2-7; 11 positions match TRBD1. TRBV23-1 belongs to the ORF category, with a function that is uncertain. V lost 4 bases, J lost 2 bases, and 10 bases stayed unmatched. The CDR3 is made up of 17 amino acids. The CDR3 DNA reads as TGCGCCAGCAGTCTGATTAAACCGGGACAGGGGGCCTACGAGCAGTACTTC. Its protein product is CASSLIKPGQGAYEQYF.

The J gene is TRBJ2-2, the V gene TRBV28, with D hard to call. CDR3 size: 14 residues. Trimming stripped 6 bases from V and 6 bases from J, with 14 bases between. Germline V gene data show CDR1 as MDHEN and CDR2 as SYDVKM. The CDR3 sequence: CASSFMLSSGELFF. CDR3 bases: TGTGCCAGCAGCTTTATGCTTAGTTCCGGGGAGCTGTTTTTT.

The chain couples TRBV5-1 to TRBJ2-2, with 9 nucleotides matching TRBD1. The CDR3 extends over 15 amino acids. CDR1 and CDR2 (germline): SGHRS, YFSETQ. Unmatched junction bases numbered 8, after V lost 5 bases and J lost 6 bases. In DNA form, the CDR3 reads TGCGCCAGCAGTGAGGGACAGGGAGTCGCCGGGGAGCTGTTTTTT. Amino acid sequence: CASSEGQGVAGELFF.

V gene TRBV7-9 combines with J gene TRBJ1-1; unclear D gene. CDR1 and CDR2 (germline): SEHNR, FQNEAQ (reference sequence). The CDR3 sequence is 12 residues long. The ends were cut back, 3 bases at V and 3 bases at J, with 5 bases in the middle. The CDR3 protein is CASSFSDTEAFF. CDR3 nucleotides: TGTGCCAGCAGCTTCTCGGACACTGAAGCTTTCTTT.

This chain joins TRBV2 and TRBJ1-1, with D possibly matching TRBD1 (6 bases). The CDR3 runs to 17 residues. V was pared by 2 bases and J by 0 bases, with 16 bases between. Germline CDR1 and CDR2: SNHLY and FYNNEI. CDR3 nucleotides: TGTGCCAGCAGTGAAAGTCAGGGGTACATCATGAACACTGAAGCTTTCTTT. Its protein is CASSESQGYIMNTEAFF.

The V and J genes are TRBV28 and TRBJ2-4; D may be TRBD1 (5 bases). The CDR3 length is 13 residues. The germline gives CDR1 MDHEN, CDR2 SYDVKM. Deletions cut 8 bases from V and 4 bases from J, with 12 bases between. CDR3 nucleotide sequence: TGTGCCAGCGGGCAGGGTGCGAAAAACATTCAGTACTTC. Translation gives CASGQGAKNIQYF.

The V call is TRBV6-1, the J call TRBJ2-7, with 7 bases lining up with TRBD1. Per germline, CDR1 MNHNS and CDR2 SASEGT. Trimming cost V 7 bases and J 0 bases; bases outside gene matches: 9. This CDR3 is built from 15 residues. The CDR3 DNA reads TGTGCCAGCATCAATGCAGGGGGAAGCTCCTACGAGCAGTACTTC. Amino acids: CASINAGGSSYEQYF.

This clone has a handful of counts. V gene TRBV6-1 combines with J gene TRBJ1-5, with no clear D. Trimming cost V 7 bases and J 4 bases, with 17 bases left between them. Germline lookup yields CDR1 MNHNS and CDR2 SASEGT. CDR3 length: 15 amino acids. In nucleotides, the CDR3 is TGTGCCAGCACCACGCGGGCAGAACTAAATCAGCCCCAGCATTTT. Translation gives CASTTRAELNQPQHF.

The chain couples TRBV6-1 to TRBJ1-1, with D unclear. With 4 bases removed from V and 9 bases from J, the gap between germline ends came to 15 bases. Germline V CDR1 and CDR2: MNHNS, SASEGT. There are 13 residues in the CDR3. The CDR3 loop is CASSVSGVVKAFF. In DNA, the CDR3 is TGTGCCAGCAGTGTTTCCGGGGTAGTTAAAGCTTTCTTT.

The V gene is TRBV2, the J gene TRBJ2-6, with 11 bases fitting TRBD1. V dropped 9 bases and J dropped 4; count of bases not matched to a gene: 5. In germline, CDR1 is SNHLY, CDR2 FYNNEI. The CDR3 covers 15 residues. The CDR3 sequence is CARGQGVLGANVLTF. CDR3 nucleotides: TGTGCCAGGGGACAGGGGGTCCTCGGGGCCAACGTCCTGACTTTC.

This clone was seen once. The chain links TRBV28 to TRBJ2-2, with TRBD1 as a possible D gene (5 bases). The germline V gene encodes CDR1 MDHEN and CDR2 SYDVKM. V was pared by 7 bases and J by 2 bases, with 14 bases between. This CDR3 comprises 15 residues. CDR3 bases: TGTGCCAGCACCCATTACCAGGGAAACACCGGGGAGCTGTTTTTT. Amino acids: CASTHYQGNTGELFF. The complete variable domain, with remaining parts taken from reference TRBV28 and TRBJ2-2, reads DVKVTQSSRYLVKRTGEKVFLECVQDMDHENMFWYRQDPGLGLRLIYFSYDVKMKEKGDIPEGYSVSREKKERFSLILESASTNQTSMYLCASTHYQGNTGELFFGEGSRLTVL.